This T cell receptor (beta chain) was observed in a study of blood T cells in healthy people across ages. This CDR3 region has 19 residues. For the second PCR, which ran for roughly 6 to 11 cycles, a sample-barcoded 5' primer and a J-beta primer mix were used. Each cDNA molecule, via a template-switch adaptor with 12 random nucleotides, was tagged. TCRdb re-called the 5' RACE reads through MiXCR, storing one row per CDR3 protein. This sample has around 870,000 distinct CDR3 sequences, with 29% found just once. The rearrangement links TRBV21-1 to TRBJ2-4; TRBD1 was called by the table and not checked on the DNA. TRBV21-1 corresponds to a pseudogene. The sample comprised blood. This receptor was obtained from a woman at least 80 years old in good health. DNA of the CDR3: TGTGCCAGCAGCAAATGGTGGTTAGGCTGGGGGGCGCGGGGAAACATTCAGTACTTC. It encodes CASSKWWLGWGARGNIQYF.